This T cell receptor (beta chain) originates from a study of OX40 agonist ivuxolimab in advanced cancers. Describing the broader study: The costimulatory receptor OX40 (CD134) was targeted by ivuxolimab, a fully human IgG2 agonistic monoclonal antibody. Intravenous ivuxolimab was administered to patients every 2 weeks at six dose levels: 0.01, 0.1, 0.3, 1.5, 3 and 10 mg/kg. Among the approximately 54 dose-escalation patients, approximately 20 had hepatocellular carcinoma, around 15 melanoma, 9 renal cell carcinoma and 9 head and neck cancer. A male proportion of approximately 83% and a mean age of around 60 years, ranging from 23 to 79, were recorded for the dose-escalation cohort. Patients were allowed to have had prior anti-PD-1, anti-PD-L1 or anti-CTLA-4 therapy, and about 40% of the dose-escalation patients had been treated with checkpoint inhibitors. Partial responses occurred in three dose-escalation patients: two with cutaneous melanoma and one with hepatocellular carcinoma. The purpose of peripheral TCRbeta sequencing was to test whether ivuxolimab changed TCR sequence diversity and led to clonal T-cell expansion. The paper reports the monotherapy dose-escalation portion (N of about 47 patients) of the phase I ivuxolimab trial.

Judged by its sample share, this clone qualifies as medium-sized (0.01 to 0.1%). The clone's antigen remains unknown. No much larger clone exists at a distance of one base, and base qualities are not known. The CDR3 runs 15 residues from the cysteine to the phenylalanine. Of the read, only the CDR3 DNA is kept; its 45 bases are in frame from base 1. Trimmed from V: 5 bases; trimmed from J: 5 bases; junction bases lacking a gene match: 10. The germline V gene yields SGHVS for CDR1 and FQNEAQ for CDR2. What the study reported, not specific to this receptor: At doses of 0.1 to 3.0 mg/kg, clonal expansion of both CD4+ and CD8+ T cells in blood was seen between baseline and week 6. After ivuxolimab, more expanded clones were found on average in CD8+ T cells than in CD4+ T cells. Low levels of normalized T-cell clonal expansion were also seen in some patients who did not respond. Antigen specificity was not determined for the clonally expanded peripheral T cells. Partial responders in the 0.1-3.0 mg/kg groups had among the lowest normalized peripheral clonal expansion, especially among CD8+ T cells.

The trial excluded patients who had a history of autoimmune disease or who were on systemic immunosuppression. Peripheral blood for TCR sequencing was collected from all dose cohorts at baseline, on cycle 4 day 1, and on cycle 7 day 1. The samples were taken from a phase I, first-in-human, multicenter, open-label dose-escalation trial of ivuxolimab. Adults with locally advanced or metastatic melanoma, renal cell carcinoma, hepatocellular carcinoma or head and neck squamous cell carcinoma were enrolled in the trial. Before TCR sequencing, CD4+ T cells and CD8+ T cells were sorted from peripheral blood as separate populations. Genomic DNA was extracted from sorted cells for sequencing of the TCRbeta CDR3 region. TCRbeta CDR3 regions were sequenced using the immunoSEQ Assay. TCRdb limited this immuneACCESS table to in-frame rearrangements with V and J called. A share of clones is missing; checked studies link under half to unresolved V genes, and the rest is unexplained. The sample includes 60,000 to 65,000 clones, with about 82% observed a single time. 1.9% of the sample rests with the top ten.

The V gene is TRBV7-8 and the J gene is TRBJ2-7, and 9 junctional nucleotides match TRBD2. This clonotype was sampled from an adult with an advanced solid tumor such as melanoma, head and neck, liver or kidney cancer. The sequencing here drew on CD4+ or CD8+ T cells sorted from blood, taken in a trial of the OX40 agonist ivuxolimab. The DNA sequence is as follows: TGTGCCAGCAGCGCGGGAGGGACAGTAATCCACGAGCAGTACTTC. Translated, it gives CASSAGGTVIHEQYF. When the CDR3 is completed using the reference TRBV7-8 and TRBJ2-7 genes on either side, the full variable domain is GAGVSQSPRYKVAKRGQDVALRCDPISGHVSLFWYQQALGQGPEFLTYFQNEAQLDKSGLPSDRFFAERPEGSVSTLKIQRTQQEDSAVYLCASSAGGTVIHEQYFGPGTRLTVT.